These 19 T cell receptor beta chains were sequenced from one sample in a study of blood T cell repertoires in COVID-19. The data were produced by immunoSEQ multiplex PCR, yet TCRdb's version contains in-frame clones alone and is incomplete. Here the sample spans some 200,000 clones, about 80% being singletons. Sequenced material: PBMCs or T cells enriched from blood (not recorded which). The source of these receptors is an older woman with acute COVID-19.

In nucleotides, the CDR3 is TGTGCCAGCAGCCAAAGCGGGCCTAATCAGCCCCAGCATTTT. This codes for CASSQSGPNQPQHF. The chain uses TRBV3-1 (or the pseudogene TRBV3-2) and TRBJ1-5; D is undetermined. Germline V lookup: CDR1 LGHDT, CDR2 YNNKEL (reference sequence). V was trimmed by 2 bases and J by 4 bases, leaving 9 bases between them. The CDR3 contains 14 residues.

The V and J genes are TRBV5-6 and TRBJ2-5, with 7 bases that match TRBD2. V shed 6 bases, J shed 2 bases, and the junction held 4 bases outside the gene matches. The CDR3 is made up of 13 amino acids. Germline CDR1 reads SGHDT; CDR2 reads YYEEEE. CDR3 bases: TGTGCCAGCAAGCAGGGAGGGCAAGAGACCCAGTACTTC. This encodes CASKQGGQETQYF.

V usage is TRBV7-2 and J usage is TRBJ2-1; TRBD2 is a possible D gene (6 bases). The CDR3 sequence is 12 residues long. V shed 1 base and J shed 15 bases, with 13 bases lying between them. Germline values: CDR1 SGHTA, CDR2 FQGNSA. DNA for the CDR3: TGTGCCAGCAGCTTAGATGGGAGGCCCCCGTTCTTC. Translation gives CASSLDGRPPFF.

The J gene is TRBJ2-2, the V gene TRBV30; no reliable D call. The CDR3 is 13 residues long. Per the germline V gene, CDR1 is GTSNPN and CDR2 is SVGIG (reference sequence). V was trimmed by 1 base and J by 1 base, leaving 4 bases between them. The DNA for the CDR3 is TGTGCCTGGAGTGACTGGAACACCGGGGAGCTGTTTTTT. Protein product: CAWSDWNTGELFF. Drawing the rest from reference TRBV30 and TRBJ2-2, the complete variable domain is SQTIHQWPATLVQPVGSPLSLECTVEGTSNPNLYWYRQAAGRGLQLLFYSVGIGQISSEVPQNLSASRPQDRQFILSSKKLLLSDSGFYLCAWSDWNTGELFFGEGSRLTVL.

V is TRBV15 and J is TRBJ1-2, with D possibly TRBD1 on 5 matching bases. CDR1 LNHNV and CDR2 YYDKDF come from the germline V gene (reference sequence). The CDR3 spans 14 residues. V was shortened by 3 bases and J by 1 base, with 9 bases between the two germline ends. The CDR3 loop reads CATSRGDFNYGYTF. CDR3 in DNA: TGTGCCACCAGCAGGGGGGACTTTAACTATGGCTACACCTTC.

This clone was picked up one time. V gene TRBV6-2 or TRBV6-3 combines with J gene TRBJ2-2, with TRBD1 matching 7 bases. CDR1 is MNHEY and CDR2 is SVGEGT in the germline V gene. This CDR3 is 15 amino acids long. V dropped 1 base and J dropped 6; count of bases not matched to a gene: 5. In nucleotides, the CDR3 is TGTGCCAGCAGTTACTTGGGACAGACCCCCGGGGAGCTGTTTTTT. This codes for CASSYLGQTPGELFF.

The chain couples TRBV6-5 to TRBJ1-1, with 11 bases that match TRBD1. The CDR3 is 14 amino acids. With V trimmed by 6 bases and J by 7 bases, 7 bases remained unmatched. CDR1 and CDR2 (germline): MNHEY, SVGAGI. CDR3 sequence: CASRRTGGRIEAFF. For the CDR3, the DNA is TGTGCCAGCAGGAGGACAGGGGGCAGGATTGAAGCTTTCTTT.

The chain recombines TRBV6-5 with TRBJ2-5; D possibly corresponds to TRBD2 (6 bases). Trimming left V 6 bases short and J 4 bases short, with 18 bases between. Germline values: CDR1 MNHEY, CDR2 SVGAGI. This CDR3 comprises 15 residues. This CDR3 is CASSPRTGSGETQYF. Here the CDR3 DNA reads TGTGCCAGCAGCCCAAGGACCGGGAGCGGAGAGACCCAGTACTTC.

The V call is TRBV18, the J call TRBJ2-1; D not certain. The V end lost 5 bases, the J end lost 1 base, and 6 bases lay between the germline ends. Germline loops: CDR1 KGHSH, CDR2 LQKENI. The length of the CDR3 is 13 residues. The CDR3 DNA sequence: TGTGCCAGCTCATCGCGATCCTACAATGAGCAGTTCTTC. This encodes CASSSRSYNEQFF.

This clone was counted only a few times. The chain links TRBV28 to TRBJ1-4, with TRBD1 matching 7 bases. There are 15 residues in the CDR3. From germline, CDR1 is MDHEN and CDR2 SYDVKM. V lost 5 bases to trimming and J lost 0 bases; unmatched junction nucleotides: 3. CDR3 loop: CASSPGQATNEKLFF. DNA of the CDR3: TGTGCCAGCAGTCCCGGACAGGCAACTAATGAAAAACTGTTTTTT.

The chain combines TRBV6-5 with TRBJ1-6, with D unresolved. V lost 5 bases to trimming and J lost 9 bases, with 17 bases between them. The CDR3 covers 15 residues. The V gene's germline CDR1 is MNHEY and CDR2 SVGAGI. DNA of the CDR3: TGTGCCAGCAGTCCCACACATTTCAATCGTTCACCCCTCCACTTT. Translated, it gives CASSPTHFNRSPLHF.

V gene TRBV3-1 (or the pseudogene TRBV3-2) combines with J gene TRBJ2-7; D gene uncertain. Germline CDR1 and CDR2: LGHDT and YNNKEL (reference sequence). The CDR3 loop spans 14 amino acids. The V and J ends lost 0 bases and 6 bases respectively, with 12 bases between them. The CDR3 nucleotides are TGTGCCAGCAGCCAAGATCTGACCCGAGGCGAGCAGTACGTC. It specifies CASSQDLTRGEQYV.

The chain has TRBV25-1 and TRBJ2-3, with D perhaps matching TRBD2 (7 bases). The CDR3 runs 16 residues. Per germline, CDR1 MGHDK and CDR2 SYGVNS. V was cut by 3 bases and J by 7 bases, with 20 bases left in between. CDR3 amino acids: CASSDPARRGGYTQYF. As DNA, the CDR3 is TGTGCCAGCAGTGACCCCGCCCGAAGGGGGGGCTATACGCAGTATTTT.

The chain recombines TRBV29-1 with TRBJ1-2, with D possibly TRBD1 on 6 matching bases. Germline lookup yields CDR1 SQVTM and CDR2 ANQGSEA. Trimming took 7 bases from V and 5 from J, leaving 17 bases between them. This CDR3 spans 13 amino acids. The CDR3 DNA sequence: TGCAGCGCCCGGGTTACAGGGAATTATGGCTACACCTTC. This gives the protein CSARVTGNYGYTF.

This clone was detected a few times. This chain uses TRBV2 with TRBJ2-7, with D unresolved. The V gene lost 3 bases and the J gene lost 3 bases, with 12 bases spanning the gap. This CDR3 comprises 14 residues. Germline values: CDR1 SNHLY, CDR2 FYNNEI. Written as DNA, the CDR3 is TGTGCCAGCAGTGACGGAGTCCCCCTCTACGAGCAGTACTTC. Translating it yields CASSDGVPLYEQYF.

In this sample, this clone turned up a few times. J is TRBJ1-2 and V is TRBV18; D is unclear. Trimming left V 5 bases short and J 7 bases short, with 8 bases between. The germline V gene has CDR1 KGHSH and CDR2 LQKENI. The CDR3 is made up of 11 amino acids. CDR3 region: CASSLSGGYTF. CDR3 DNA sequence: TGTGCCAGCTCATTGAGTGGTGGCTACACCTTC.

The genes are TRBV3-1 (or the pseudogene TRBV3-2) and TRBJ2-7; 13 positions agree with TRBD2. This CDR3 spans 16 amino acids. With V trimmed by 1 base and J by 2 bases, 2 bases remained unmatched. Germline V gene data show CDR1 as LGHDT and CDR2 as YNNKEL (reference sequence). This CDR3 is CASSQVGLAGAYEQYV. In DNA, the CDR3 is TGTGCCAGCAGCCAAGTCGGACTAGCGGGGGCCTACGAGCAGTACGTC.

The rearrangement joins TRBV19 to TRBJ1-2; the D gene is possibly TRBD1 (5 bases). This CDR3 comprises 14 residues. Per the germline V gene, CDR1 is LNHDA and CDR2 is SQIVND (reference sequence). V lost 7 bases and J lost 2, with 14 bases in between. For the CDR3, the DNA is TGTGCCAGTAACATAGGGCAGGGAAACTATGGCTACACCTTC. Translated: CASNIGQGNYGYTF. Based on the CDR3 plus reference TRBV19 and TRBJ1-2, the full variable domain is DGGITQSPKYLFRKEGQNVTLSCEQNLNHDAMYWYRQDPGQGLRLIYYSQIVNDFQKGDIAEGYSVSREKKESFPLTVTSAQKNPTAFYLCASNIGQGNYGYTFGSGTRLTVV.

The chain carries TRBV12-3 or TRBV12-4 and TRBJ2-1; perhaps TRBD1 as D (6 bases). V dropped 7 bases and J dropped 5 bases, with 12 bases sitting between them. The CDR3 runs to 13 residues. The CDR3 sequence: CASNLDSNNEQFF. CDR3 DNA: TGTGCCAGCAACCTGGACAGCAACAATGAGCAGTTCTTC.